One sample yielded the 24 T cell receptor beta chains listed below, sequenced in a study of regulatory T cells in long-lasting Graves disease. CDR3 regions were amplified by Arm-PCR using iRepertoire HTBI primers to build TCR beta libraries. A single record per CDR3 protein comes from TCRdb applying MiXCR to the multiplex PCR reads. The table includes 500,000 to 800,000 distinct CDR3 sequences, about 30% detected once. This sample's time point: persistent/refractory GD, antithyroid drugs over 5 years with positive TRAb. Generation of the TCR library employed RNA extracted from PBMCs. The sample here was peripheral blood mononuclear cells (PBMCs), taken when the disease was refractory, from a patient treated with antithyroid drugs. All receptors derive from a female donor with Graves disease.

The CDR3 spells CASSERHGKREKFTDTQYF. CDR3 in DNA: TGTGCCAGCAGTGAAAGGCACGGAAAGCGGGAGAAATTCACAGATACGCAGTATTTT. The J gene is TRBJ2-3, the V gene TRBV25-1, with TRBD2 matching 8 bases. This CDR3 contains 19 residues. The trim removed 2 bases at V and 2 bases at J, leaving 15 bases unmatched. From germline, CDR1 is MGHDK and CDR2 SYGVNS. The entire variable domain, with the rest obtained from reference TRBV25-1 and TRBJ2-3, is as follows: EADIYQTPRYLVIGTGKKITLECSQTMGHDKMYWYQQDPGMELHLIHYSYGVNSTEKGDLSSESTVSRIRTEHFPLTLESARPSHTSQYLCASSERHGKREKFTDTQYFGPGTRLTVL.

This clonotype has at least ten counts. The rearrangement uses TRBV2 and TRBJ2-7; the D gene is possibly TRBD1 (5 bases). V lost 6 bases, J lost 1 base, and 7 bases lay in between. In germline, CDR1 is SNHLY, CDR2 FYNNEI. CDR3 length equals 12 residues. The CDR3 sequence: CASSRQSYEQYF. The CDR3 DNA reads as TGTGCCAGCAGCCGACAGTCCTACGAGCAGTACTTC.

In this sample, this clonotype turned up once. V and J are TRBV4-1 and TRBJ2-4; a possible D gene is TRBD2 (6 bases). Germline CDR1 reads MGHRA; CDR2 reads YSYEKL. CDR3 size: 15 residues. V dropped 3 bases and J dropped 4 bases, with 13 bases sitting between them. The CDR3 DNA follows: TGCGCCAGCAGCCAGGCGGGGTTGGGGAAAAACATTCAGTACTTC. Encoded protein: CASSQAGLGKNIQYF.

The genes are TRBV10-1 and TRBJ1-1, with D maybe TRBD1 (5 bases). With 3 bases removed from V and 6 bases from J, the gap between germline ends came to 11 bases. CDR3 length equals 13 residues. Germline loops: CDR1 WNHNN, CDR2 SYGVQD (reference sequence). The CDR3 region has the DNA TGCGCCAGCAGTGATAGAGGGACCCCTGAAGCTTTCTTT. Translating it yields CASSDRGTPEAFF.

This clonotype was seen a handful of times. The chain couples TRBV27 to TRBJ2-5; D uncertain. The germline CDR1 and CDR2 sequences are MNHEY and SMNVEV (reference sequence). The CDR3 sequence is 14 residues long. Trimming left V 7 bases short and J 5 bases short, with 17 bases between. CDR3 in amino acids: CASTAPGLHETQYF. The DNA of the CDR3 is TGTGCCAGCACCGCTCCGGGTCTCCACGAGACCCAGTACTTC.

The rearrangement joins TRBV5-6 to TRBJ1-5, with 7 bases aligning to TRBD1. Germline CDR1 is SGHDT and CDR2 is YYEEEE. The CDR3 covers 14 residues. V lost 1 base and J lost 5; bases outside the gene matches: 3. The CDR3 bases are TGTGCCAGCAGCTTGATTCAGGGGGATCAGCCCCAGCATTTT. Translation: CASSLIQGDQPQHF.

In DNA form, the CDR3 reads TGTGCCATCAGGGGGGGAACTAATGAAAAACTGTTTTTT. As protein: CAIRGGTNEKLFF. This sequence joins TRBV10-3 and TRBJ1-4; D is perhaps TRBD1 (5 bases). Looked up from germline, CDR1 is ENHRY and CDR2 is SYGVKD. The ends were cut back, 6 bases at V and 1 base at J, with 6 bases in the middle. This CDR3 contains 13 residues.

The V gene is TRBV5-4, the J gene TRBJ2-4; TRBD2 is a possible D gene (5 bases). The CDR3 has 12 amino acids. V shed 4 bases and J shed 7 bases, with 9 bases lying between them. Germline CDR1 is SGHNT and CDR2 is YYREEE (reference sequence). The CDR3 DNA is TGTGCCAGCAGCCCGGACTCTAACATTCAGTACTTC. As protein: CASSPDSNIQYF.

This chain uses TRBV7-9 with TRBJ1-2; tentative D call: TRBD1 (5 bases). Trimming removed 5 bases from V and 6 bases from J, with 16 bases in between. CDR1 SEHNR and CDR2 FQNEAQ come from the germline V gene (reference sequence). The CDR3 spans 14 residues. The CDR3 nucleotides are TGTGCCAGCAGCCCCTTTGGGGGAGTCGATGGCTACACCTTC. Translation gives CASSPFGGVDGYTF.

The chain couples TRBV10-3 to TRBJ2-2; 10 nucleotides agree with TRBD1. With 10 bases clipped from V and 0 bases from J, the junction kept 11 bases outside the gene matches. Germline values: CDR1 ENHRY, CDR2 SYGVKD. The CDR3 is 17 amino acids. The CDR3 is CATSGDRGRTNTGELFF. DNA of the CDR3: TGTGCCACCTCAGGGGACAGGGGTCGTACGAACACCGGGGAGCTGTTTTTT.

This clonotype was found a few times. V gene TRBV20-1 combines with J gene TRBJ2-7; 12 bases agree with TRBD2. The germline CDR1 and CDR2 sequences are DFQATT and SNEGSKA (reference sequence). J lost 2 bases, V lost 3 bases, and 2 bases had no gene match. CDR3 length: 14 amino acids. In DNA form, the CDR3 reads TGCAGTGCTAGGGGGACTAGCGGGCCCTACGAGCAGTACTTC. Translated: CSARGTSGPYEQYF.

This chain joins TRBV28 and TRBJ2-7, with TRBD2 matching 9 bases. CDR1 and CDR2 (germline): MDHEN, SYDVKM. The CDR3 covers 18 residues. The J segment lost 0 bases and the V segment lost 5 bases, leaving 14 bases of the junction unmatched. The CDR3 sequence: CASSKKSGLARRSYEQYF. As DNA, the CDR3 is TGTGCCAGCAGTAAAAAATCCGGACTAGCGCGCCGCTCCTACGAGCAGTACTTC. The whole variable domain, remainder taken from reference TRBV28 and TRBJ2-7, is DVKVTQSSRYLVKRTGEKVFLECVQDMDHENMFWYRQDPGLGLRLIYFSYDVKMKEKGDIPEGYSVSREKKERFSLILESASTNQTSMYLCASSKKSGLARRSYEQYFGPGTRLTVT.

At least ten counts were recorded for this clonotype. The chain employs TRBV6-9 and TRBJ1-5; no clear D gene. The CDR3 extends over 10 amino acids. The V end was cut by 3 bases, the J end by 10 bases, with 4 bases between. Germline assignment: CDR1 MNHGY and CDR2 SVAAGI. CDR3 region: CASSYGPQHF. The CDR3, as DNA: TGTGCCAGCAGTTACGGTCCCCAGCATTTT.

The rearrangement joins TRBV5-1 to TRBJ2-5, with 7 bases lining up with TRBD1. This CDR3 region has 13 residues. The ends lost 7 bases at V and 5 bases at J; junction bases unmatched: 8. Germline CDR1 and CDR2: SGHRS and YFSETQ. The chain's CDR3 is CASARTGEETQYF. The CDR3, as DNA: TGCGCCAGCGCCCGGACAGGCGAGGAGACCCAGTACTTC.

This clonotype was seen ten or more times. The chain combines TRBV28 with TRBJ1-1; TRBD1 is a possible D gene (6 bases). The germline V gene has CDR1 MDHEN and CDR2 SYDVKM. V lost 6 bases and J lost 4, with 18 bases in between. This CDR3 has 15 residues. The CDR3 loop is CASSRQGGGITEAFF. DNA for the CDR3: TGTGCCAGCAGCCGACAAGGAGGGGGAATCACTGAAGCTTTCTTT.

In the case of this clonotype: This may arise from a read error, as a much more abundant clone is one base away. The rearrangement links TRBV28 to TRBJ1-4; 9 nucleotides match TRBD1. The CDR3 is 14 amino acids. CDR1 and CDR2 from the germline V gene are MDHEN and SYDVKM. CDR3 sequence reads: CASRGTGINEKLSF. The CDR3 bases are TGTGCCAGCAGGGGGACAGGGATTAATGAAAAACTGTCTTTT.

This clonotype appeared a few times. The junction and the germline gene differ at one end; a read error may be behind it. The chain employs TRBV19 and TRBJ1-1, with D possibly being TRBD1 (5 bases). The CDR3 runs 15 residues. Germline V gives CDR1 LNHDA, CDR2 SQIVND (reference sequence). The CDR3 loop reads CVSSIWTTTNTEAFF. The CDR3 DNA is TGTGTCAGTAGTATATGGACAACAACGAACACTGAAGCTTTCTTT.

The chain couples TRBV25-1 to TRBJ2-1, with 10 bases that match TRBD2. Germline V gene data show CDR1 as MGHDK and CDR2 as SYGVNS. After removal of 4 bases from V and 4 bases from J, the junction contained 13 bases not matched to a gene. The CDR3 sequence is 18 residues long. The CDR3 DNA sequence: TGTGCCAGCAGTGCTCCAGGTCACCTAGCGGGAGAATACAATGAGCAGTTCTTC. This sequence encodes CASSAPGHLAGEYNEQFF.

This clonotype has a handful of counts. CDR3: CASSALGFTEPGELFF. The CDR3 DNA follows: TGTGCCAGCAGCGCTCTCGGGTTTACAGAGCCCGGGGAGCTGTTTTTT. The chain couples TRBV11-2 to TRBJ2-2; D unresolved. V lost 5 bases and J 6 bases, leaving 19 bases between the germline ends. Germline values: CDR1 SGHAT, CDR2 FQNNGV. CDR3 size: 16 residues. Complete variable domain (other parts from reference TRBV11-2 and TRBJ2-2): EAGVAQSPRYKIIEKRQSVAFWCNPISGHATLYWYQQILGQGPKLLIQFQNNGVVDDSQLPKDRFSAERLKGVDSTLKIQPAKLEDSAVYLCASSALGFTEPGELFFGEGSRLTVL.

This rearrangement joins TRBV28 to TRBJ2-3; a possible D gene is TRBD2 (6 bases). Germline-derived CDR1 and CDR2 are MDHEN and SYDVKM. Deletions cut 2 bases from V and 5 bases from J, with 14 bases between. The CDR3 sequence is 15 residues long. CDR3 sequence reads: CASSLVVEGGDTQYF. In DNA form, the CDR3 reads TGTGCCAGCAGTTTAGTCGTGGAGGGAGGAGATACGCAGTATTTT.

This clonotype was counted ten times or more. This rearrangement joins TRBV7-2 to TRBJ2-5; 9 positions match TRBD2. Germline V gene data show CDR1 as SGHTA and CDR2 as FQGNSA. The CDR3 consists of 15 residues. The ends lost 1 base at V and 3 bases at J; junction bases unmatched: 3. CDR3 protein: CASSLEASGEETQYF. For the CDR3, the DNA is TGTGCCAGCAGCTTAGAGGCTAGCGGGGAAGAGACCCAGTACTTC.

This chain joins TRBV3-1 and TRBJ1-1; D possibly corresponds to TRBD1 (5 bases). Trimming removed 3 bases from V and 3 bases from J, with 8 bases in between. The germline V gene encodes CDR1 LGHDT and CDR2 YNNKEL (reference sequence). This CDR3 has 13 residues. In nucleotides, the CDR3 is TGTGCCAGCAGCCACAGGGTGTACACTGAAGCTTTCTTT. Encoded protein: CASSHRVYTEAFF.

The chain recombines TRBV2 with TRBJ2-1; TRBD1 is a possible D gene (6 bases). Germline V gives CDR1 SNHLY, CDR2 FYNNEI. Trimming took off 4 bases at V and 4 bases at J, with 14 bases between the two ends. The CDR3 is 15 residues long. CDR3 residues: CASSVGQGMYNEQFF. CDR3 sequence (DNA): TGTGCCAGCAGTGTTGGTCAGGGGATGTACAATGAGCAGTTCTTC.

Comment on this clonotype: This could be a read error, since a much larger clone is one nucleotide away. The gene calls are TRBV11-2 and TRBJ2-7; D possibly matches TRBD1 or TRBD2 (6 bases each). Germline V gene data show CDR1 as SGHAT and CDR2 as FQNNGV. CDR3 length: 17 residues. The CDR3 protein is CASSLAPGGRRSGERYF. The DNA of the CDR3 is TGTGCCAGCAGCTTAGCCCCTGGGGGGCGAAGGTCGGGGGAGCGGTACTTC. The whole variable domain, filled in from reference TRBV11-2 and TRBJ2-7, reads EAGVAQSPRYKIIEKRQSVAFWCNPISGHATLYWYQQILGQGPKLLIQFQNNGVVDDSQLPKDRFSAERLKGVDSTLKIQPAKLEDSAVYLCASSLAPGGRRSGERYFGPGTRLTVT.